This entry lists 13 T cell receptor beta chains sequenced from one sample in a study of T cell changes during pregnancy in multiple sclerosis. Measured with immunoSEQ multiplex PCR; TCRdb has only the in-frame clones, and not every one. The top ten hold 0.6% to 0.85% of the sample, which has 40,000 to 55,000 clones, approximately 92% seen once. Sequenced here: CD4+ T cells from peripheral blood mononuclear cells, sampled in the third trimester of pregnancy. The receptors derive from a female donor with multiple sclerosis, enrolled in a pregnancy study.

This sequence joins TRBV5-6 and TRBJ2-6; 14 nucleotides match TRBD2. J was trimmed by 4 bases and V by 1 base; bases with no gene match: 4. The CDR3 covers 18 residues. Germline lookup yields CDR1 SGHDT and CDR2 YYEEEE. CDR3 coding DNA: TGTGCCAGCAGCTTGCGACTAGCGGGGGGGTTGGGGGCCAACGTCCTGACTTTC. Translation gives CASSLRLAGGLGANVLTF.

This chain joins TRBV27 and TRBJ2-7, with D perhaps TRBD2 (7 bases). The length of the CDR3 is 13 residues. CDR1 is MNHEY and CDR2 is SMNVEV in the germline V gene (reference sequence). With 10 bases removed from V and 7 bases from J, the gap between germline ends came to 20 bases. CDR3 in amino acids: CATQGGGFREQYF. Here the CDR3 DNA reads TGTGCCACCCAGGGAGGGGGATTCCGGGAGCAGTACTTC.

With regard to this clone: Within the sample, other DNA sequences also encode this same CDR3. This rearrangement joins TRBV7-3 to TRBJ2-1; 8 nucleotides agree with TRBD2. The CDR3 runs to 13 residues. The junction had 2 bases not matched to a gene; V was cut back by 4 bases and J by 6 bases. CDR1 is SGHTA, CDR2 FQGTGA, per germline. Here the CDR3 reads CASSSGGGNEQFF. CDR3 sequence (DNA): TGTGCCAGCAGCTCGGGGGGGGGCAATGAGCAGTTCTTC.

The rearrangement joins TRBV19 to TRBJ1-2, with D tentatively TRBD1 (5 bases). This CDR3 region has 13 residues. From germline, CDR1 is LNHDA and CDR2 SQIVND (reference sequence). Trimming took off 5 bases at V and 5 bases at J, with 12 bases between the two ends. CDR3 coding DNA: TGTGCCAGTAGTGGCAGGGCCCTTTATGGCTACACCTTC. It specifies CASSGRALYGYTF.

The rearrangement uses TRBV7-6 and TRBJ1-2; 9 nucleotides agree with TRBD1. The CDR3 loop spans 13 amino acids. J was trimmed by 5 bases and V by 5 bases; bases with no gene match: 3. CDR1 and CDR2 (germline): SGHVS, FNYEAQ. The CDR3 sequence: CASSPGTGYGYTF. In DNA form, the CDR3 reads TGTGCCAGCAGCCCCGGGACAGGGTATGGCTACACCTTC. Together with reference TRBV7-6 and TRBJ1-2, the CDR3 gives the full variable domain: GAGVSQSPRYKVTKRGQDVALRCDPISGHVSLYWYRQALGQGPEFLTYFNYEAQQDKSGLPNDRFSAERPEGSISTLTIQRTEQRDSAMYRCASSPGTGYGYTFGSGTRLTVV.

The rearrangement links TRBV30 to TRBJ1-6; tentatively, D is TRBD1 (6 bases). From germline, CDR1 is GTSNPN and CDR2 SVGIG (reference sequence). The length of the CDR3 is 14 residues. Trimming took 3 bases from V and 14 from J, leaving 20 bases between them. CDR3 bases: TGTGCCTGGAGAAGGAATCCGGACAGCATATCCCTCCACTTT. Its translation: CAWRRNPDSISLHF.

The genes are TRBV25-1 and TRBJ1-6; tentatively, D is TRBD1 (6 bases). V dropped 3 bases and J dropped 8 bases, with 11 bases sitting between them. Germline-derived CDR1 and CDR2 are MGHDK and SYGVNS. The CDR3 is made up of 14 amino acids. The CDR3 spells CASSDSKGDSPLHF. The CDR3 bases are TGTGCCAGCAGTGACTCTAAGGGGGATTCACCCCTCCACTTT.

V is TRBV27 and J is TRBJ1-2; no definite D call. CDR1 is MNHEY and CDR2 is SMNVEV in the germline V gene (reference sequence). Trimming removed 4 bases at V and 0 bases at J, with 9 bases between. The CDR3 runs to 14 residues. The CDR3 nucleotides are TGTGCCAGCAGTTCACAGAATGCTAACTATGGCTACACCTTC. Translated, it gives CASSSQNANYGYTF.

This chain joins TRBV15 and TRBJ1-1, with no clear D. Germline CDR1 LNHNV, CDR2 YYDKDF (reference sequence). V gave up 5 bases and J gave up 7 bases, with 14 bases separating them. The length of the CDR3 is 13 residues. CDR3 protein: CATSQVRHLEAFF. In DNA form, the CDR3 reads TGTGCCACCAGCCAAGTACGACACCTTGAAGCTTTCTTT.

V usage is TRBV30 and J usage is TRBJ1-6, with a possible D match to TRBD1 (5 bases). Trimming took 2 bases from V and 7 from J, leaving 9 bases between them. Germline V gene data show CDR1 as GTSNPN and CDR2 as SVGIG (reference sequence). CDR3 size: 13 residues. In nucleotides, the CDR3 is TGTGCCTGGAGTAGAGACAGAAATTCACCCCTCCACTTT. It encodes CAWSRDRNSPLHF.

The chain links TRBV18 to TRBJ2-7; weak D call: TRBD1 (5 bases). Germline CDR1 KGHSH, CDR2 LQKENI. CDR3 length: 14 residues. V was clipped by 1 base and J by 2 bases, with 9 bases between them. DNA for the CDR3: TGTGCCAGCTCACCACAACAGGCAACCTACGAGCAGTACTTC. As protein: CASSPQQATYEQYF.

The chain employs TRBV19 and TRBJ1-2; D ambiguous. Germline CDR1 and CDR2: LNHDA and SQIVND (reference sequence). V shed 1 base and J shed 0 bases, with 12 bases lying between them. The CDR3 contains 16 residues. CDR3 in amino acids: CASSIVTARANYGYTF. The CDR3 DNA follows: TGTGCCAGTAGTATAGTGACCGCTCGGGCTAACTATGGCTACACCTTC.

This clone was recorded only once. J is TRBJ1-2 and V is TRBV5-3; D is possibly TRBD1 (6 bases). TRBV5-3 is filed as an ORF, its function uncertain. The V and J ends lost 10 bases and 3 bases respectively, with 19 bases between them. The CDR3 loop spans 14 amino acids. The CDR3, as DNA: TGTGCCCGAAAGGGGGGGGCTGGGGACTATGGCTACACCTTC. Residues: CARKGGAGDYGYTF.